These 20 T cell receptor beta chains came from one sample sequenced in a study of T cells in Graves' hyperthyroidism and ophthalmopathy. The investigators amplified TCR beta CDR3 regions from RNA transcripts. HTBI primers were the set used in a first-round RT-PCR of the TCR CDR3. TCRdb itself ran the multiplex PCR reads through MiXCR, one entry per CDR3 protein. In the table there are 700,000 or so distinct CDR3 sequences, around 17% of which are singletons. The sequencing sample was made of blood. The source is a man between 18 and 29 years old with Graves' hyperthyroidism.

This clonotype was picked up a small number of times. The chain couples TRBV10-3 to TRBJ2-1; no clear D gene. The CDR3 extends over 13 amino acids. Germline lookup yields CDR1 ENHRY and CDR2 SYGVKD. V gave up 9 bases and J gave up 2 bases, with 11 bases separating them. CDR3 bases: TGTGCCATGCACGACACCACCTACAATGAGCAGTTCTTC. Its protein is CAMHDTTYNEQFF.

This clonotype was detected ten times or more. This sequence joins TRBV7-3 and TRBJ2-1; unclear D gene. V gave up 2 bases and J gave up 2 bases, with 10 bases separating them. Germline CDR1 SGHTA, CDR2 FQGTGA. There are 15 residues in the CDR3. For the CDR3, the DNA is TGTGCCAGCAGCTTAGGGCCAGCCCCCTACAATGAGCAGTTCTTC. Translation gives CASSLGPAPYNEQFF. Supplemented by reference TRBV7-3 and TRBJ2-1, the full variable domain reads GAGVSQTPSNKVTEKGKYVELRCDPISGHTALYWYRQSLGQGPEFLIYFQGTGAADDSGLPNDRFFAVRPEGSVSTLKIQRTERGDSAVYLCASSLGPAPYNEQFFGPGTRLTVL.

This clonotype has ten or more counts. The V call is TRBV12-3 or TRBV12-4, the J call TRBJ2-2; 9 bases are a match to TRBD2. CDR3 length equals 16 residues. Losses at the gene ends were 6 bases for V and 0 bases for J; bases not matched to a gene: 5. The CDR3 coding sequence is TGTGCCAGCAGACCCCCTAGCGGGGCGAACACCGGGGAGCTGTTTTTT. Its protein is CASRPPSGANTGELFF.

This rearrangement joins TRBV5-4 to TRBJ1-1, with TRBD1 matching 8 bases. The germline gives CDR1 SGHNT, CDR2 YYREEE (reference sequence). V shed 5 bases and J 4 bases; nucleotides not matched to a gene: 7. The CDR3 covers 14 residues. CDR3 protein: CASRLDRGGTEAFF. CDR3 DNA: TGTGCCAGCAGACTCGACAGGGGAGGCACTGAAGCTTTCTTT.

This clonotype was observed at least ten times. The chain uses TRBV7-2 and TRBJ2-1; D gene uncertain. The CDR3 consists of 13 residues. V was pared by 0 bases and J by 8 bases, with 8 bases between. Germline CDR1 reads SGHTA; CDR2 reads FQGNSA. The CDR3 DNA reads TGTGCCAGCAGCTTAGCGCTCTTTGATGAGCAGTTCTTC. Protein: CASSLALFDEQFF.

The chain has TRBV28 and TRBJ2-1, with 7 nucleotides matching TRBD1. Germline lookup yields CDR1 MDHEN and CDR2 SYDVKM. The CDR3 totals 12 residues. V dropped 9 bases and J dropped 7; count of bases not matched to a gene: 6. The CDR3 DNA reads TGTGCCAGTTTGACAGGGCGGAATGAGCAGTTCTTC. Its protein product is CASLTGRNEQFF. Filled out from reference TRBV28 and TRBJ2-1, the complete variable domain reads DVKVTQSSRYLVKRTGEKVFLECVQDMDHENMFWYRQDPGLGLRLIYFSYDVKMKEKGDIPEGYSVSREKKERFSLILESASTNQTSMYLCASLTGRNEQFFGPGTRLTVL.

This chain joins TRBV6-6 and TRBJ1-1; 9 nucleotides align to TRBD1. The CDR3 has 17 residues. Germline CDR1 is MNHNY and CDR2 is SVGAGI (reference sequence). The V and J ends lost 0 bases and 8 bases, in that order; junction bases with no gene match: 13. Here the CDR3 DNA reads TGTGCCAGCAGTTACTCGAGTCCTGGACAGGGGATACCGGAAGCTTTCTTT. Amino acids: CASSYSSPGQGIPEAFF.

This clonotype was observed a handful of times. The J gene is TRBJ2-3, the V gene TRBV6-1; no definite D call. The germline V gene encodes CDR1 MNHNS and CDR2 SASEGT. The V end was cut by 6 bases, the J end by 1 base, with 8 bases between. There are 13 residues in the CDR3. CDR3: CASSDGRTDTQYF. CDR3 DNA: TGTGCCAGCAGCGACGGTCGCACAGATACGCAGTATTTT.

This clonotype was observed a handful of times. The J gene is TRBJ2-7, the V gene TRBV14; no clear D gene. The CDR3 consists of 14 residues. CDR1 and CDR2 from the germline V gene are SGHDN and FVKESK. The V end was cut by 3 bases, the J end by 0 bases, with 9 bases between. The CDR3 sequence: CASSHLRSSYEQYF. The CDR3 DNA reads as TGTGCCAGCAGCCATCTAAGGAGCTCCTACGAGCAGTACTTC.

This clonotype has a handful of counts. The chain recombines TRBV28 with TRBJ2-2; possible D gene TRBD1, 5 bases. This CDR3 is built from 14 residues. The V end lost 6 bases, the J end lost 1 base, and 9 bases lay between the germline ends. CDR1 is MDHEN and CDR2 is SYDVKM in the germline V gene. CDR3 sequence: CASSDDRNTGELFF. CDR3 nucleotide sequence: TGTGCCAGCAGCGATGACAGGAACACCGGGGAGCTGTTTTTT. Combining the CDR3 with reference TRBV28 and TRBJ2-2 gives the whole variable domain DVKVTQSSRYLVKRTGEKVFLECVQDMDHENMFWYRQDPGLGLRLIYFSYDVKMKEKGDIPEGYSVSREKKERFSLILESASTNQTSMYLCASSDDRNTGELFFGEGSRLTVL.

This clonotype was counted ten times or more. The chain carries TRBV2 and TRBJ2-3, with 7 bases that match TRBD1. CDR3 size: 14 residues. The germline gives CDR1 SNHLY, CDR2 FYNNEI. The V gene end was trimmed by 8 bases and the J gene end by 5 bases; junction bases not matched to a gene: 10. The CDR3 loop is CASRPRAGGDTQYF. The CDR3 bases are TGTGCCAGCCGACCCCGAGCAGGGGGAGATACGCAGTATTTT. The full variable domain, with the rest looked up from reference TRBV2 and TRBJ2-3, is EPEVTQTPSHQVTQMGQEVILRCVPISNHLYFYWYRQILGQKVEFLVSFYNNEISEKSEIFDDQFSVERPDGSNFTLKIRSTKLEDSAMYFCASRPRAGGDTQYFGPGTRLTVL.

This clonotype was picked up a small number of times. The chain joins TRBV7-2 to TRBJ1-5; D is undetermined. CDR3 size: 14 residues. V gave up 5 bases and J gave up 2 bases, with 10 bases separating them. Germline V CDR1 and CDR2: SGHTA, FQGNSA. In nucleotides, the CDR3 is TGTGCCAGCAGCGAAACCCCTGGCAATCAGCCCCAGCATTTT. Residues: CASSETPGNQPQHF. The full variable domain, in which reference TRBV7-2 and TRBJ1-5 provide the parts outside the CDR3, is GAGVSQSPSNKVTEKGKDVELRCDPISGHTALYWYRQSLGQGLEFLIYFQGNSAPDKSGLPSDRFSAERTGGSVSTLTIQRTQQEDSAVYLCASSETPGNQPQHFGDGTRLSIL.

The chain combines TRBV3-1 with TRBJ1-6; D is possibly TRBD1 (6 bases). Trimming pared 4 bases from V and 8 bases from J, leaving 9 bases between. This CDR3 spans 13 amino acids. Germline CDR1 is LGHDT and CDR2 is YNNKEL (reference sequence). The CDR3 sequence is CASSLYRDSPLHF. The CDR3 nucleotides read TGTGCCAGCAGCCTTTACAGGGATTCACCCCTCCACTTT. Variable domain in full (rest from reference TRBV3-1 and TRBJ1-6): DTAVSQTPKYLVTQMGNDKSIKCEQNLGHDTMYWYKQDSKKFLKIMFSYNNKELIINETVPNRFSPKSPDKAHLNLHINSLELGDSAVYFCASSLYRDSPLHFGNGTRLTVT.

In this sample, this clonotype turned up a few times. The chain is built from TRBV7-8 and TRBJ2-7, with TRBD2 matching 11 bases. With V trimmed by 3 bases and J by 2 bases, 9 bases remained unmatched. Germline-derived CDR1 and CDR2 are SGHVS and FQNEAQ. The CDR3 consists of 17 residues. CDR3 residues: CASSFLVVAGGTYEQYF. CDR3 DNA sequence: TGTGCCAGCAGCTTCCTCGTGGTAGCGGGAGGGACCTACGAGCAGTACTTC. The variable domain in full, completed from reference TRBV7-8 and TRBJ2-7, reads GAGVSQSPRYKVAKRGQDVALRCDPISGHVSLFWYQQALGQGPEFLTYFQNEAQLDKSGLPSDRFFAERPEGSVSTLKIQRTQQEDSAVYLCASSFLVVAGGTYEQYFGPGTRLTVT.

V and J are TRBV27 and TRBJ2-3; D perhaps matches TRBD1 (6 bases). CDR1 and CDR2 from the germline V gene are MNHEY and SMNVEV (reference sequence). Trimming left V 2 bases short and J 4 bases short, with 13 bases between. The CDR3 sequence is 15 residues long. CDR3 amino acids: CASSLGQGQPDTQYF. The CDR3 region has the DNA TGTGCCAGCAGTTTAGGGCAGGGGCAGCCAGATACGCAGTATTTT.

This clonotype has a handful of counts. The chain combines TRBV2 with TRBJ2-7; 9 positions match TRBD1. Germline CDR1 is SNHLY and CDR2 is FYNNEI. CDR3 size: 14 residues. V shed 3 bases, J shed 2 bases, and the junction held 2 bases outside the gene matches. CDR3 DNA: TGTGCCAGCAGTGACCGACAGGGGGCCTACGAGCAGTACTTC. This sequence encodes CASSDRQGAYEQYF.

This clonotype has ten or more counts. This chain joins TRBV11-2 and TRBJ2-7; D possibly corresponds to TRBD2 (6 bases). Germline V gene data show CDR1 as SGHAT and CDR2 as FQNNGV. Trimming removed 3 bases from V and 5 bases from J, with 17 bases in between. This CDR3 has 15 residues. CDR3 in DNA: TGTGCCAGCAGCTTCCCGGGCGGGATTCTGGACGAGCAGTACTTC. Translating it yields CASSFPGGILDEQYF. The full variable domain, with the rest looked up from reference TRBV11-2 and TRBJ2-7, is EAGVAQSPRYKIIEKRQSVAFWCNPISGHATLYWYQQILGQGPKLLIQFQNNGVVDDSQLPKDRFSAERLKGVDSTLKIQPAKLEDSAVYLCASSFPGGILDEQYFGPGTRLTVT.

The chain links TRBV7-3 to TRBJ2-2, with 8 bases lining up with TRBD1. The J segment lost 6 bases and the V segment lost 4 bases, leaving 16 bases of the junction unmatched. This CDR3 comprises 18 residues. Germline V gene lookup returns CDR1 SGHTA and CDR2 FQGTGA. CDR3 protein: CASSYLAVGQGDAGELFF. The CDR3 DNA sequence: TGTGCCAGCAGCTACCTAGCTGTAGGACAGGGAGATGCCGGGGAGCTGTTTTTT.

The CDR3 region has the DNA TGTGCCAGCAGCTCGGGACACTTGAATTCACCCCTCCACTTT. Protein sequence: CASSSGHLNSPLHF. The chain carries TRBV5-6 and TRBJ1-6, with a possible D match to TRBD1 (6 bases). CDR3 length: 14 residues. CDR1 and CDR2 from the germline V gene are SGHDT and YYEEEE. V was clipped by 3 bases and J by 7 bases, with 11 bases between them.

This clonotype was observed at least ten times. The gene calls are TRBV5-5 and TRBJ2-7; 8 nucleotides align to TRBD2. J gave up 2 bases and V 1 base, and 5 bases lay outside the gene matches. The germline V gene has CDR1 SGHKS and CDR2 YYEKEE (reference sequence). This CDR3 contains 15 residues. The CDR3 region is CASSLSSGSTYEQYF. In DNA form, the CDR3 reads TGTGCCAGCAGCTTGTCTAGCGGGTCAACCTACGAGCAGTACTTC. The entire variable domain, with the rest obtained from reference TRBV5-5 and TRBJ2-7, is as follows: DAGVTQSPTHLIKTRGQQVTLRCSPISGHKSVSWYQQVLGQGPQFIFQYYEKEERGRGNFPDRFSARQFPNYSSELNVNALLLGDSALYLCASSLSSGSTYEQYFGPGTRLTVT.